A selection of T cell receptor beta chains follows, all from one sample in a study of CD8+ T cells in alopecia areata. Only in-frame clones appear in the TCRdb table, and some are missing; sequencing was by immunoSEQ multiplex PCR. The data contain approximately 42,000 clones, 65% of them singletons. This material consisted of CD8+ T cells sorted from blood, taken at week 4, from a patient treated with tofacitinib. The source is a human donor with alopecia areata. The CDR3 runs from the conserved cysteine through the conserved F or W. A D gene is named only where the DNA matches it firmly. Size tells how often a clone was seen (once, few, many) or the class of an expanded clone, and some rows leave it out.

V	J	D	size	CDR3	DNA
TRBV29-1	TRBJ2-7	TRBD1	NA	CSVEDGTGSYEQYF	TGCAGCGTTGAAGACGGGACAGGCTCCTACGAGCAGTACTTC
TRBV4-1	TRBJ1-1	NA	NA	CASSLQGNTEAFF	TGCGCCAGCAGCCTACAGGGTAACACTGAAGCTTTCTTT
TRBV29-1	TRBJ2-3	TRBD2	NA	CSARGLAERSTDTQYF	TGCAGCGCCCGAGGGCTAGCGGAAAGAAGCACAGATACGCAGTATTTT
TRBV4-3	TRBJ1-6	NA	NA	CASSPNRAVNSPLHF	TGCGCCAGCAGCCCAAACAGGGCGGTGAATTCACCCCTCCACTTT
TRBV7-9	TRBJ1-2	TRBD1	NA	CASSLTGQGDYGYTF	TGTGCCAGCAGCTTAACAGGACAGGGCGATTATGGCTACACCTTC
TRBV7-2	TRBJ2-7	TRBD1	NA	CASSLAAGGWEQYF	TGTGCCAGCAGCTTAGCGGCAGGGGGTTGGGAGCAGTACTTC
TRBV5-6	TRBJ2-7	NA	NA	CASSPSDGSDEQYF	TGTGCCAGCAGCCCTTCCGATGGGTCTGACGAGCAGTACTTC
TRBV29-1	TRBJ2-3	TRBD2	NA	CSVAGTSGTDTQYF	TGCAGCGTTGCCGGGACTAGCGGCACAGATACGCAGTATTTT
TRBV30	TRBJ1-1	TRBD1	NA	CAWSTGQGSSEAFF	TGTGCCTGGAGTACAGGACAGGGGAGTTCTGAAGCTTTCTTT
TRBV9	TRBJ1-2	NA	NA	CASSVGALPTPNYGYTF	TGTGCCAGCAGCGTAGGGGCACTTCCTACACCTAACTATGGCTACACCTTC
TRBV30	TRBJ2-3	NA	NA	CAFYESTDTQYF	TGTGCCTTCTATGAAAGCACAGATACGCAGTATTTT
TRBV29-1	TRBJ1-1	NA	NA	CSVEAGISGFEAFF	TGCAGCGTTGAAGCGGGGATCTCAGGATTCGAAGCTTTCTTT
TRBV25-1	TRBJ2-6	NA	NA	CASSGQGAASSGANVLTF	TGTGCCAGCAGTGGACAAGGGGCCGCCAGCTCTGGGGCCAACGTCCTGACTTTC
TRBV30	TRBJ2-2	TRBD2	NA	CAWSNPGTSGGNTGELFF	TGTGCCTGGAGTAATCCCGGGACTAGCGGGGGGAACACCGGGGAGCTGTTTTTT
TRBV30	TRBJ2-7	NA	few	CAWSVGQGTYEQYF	TGTGCCTGGAGTGTAGGGCAGGGGACGTACGAGCAGTACTTC
TRBV7-2	TRBJ2-1	NA	NA	CASSPGRGGRGDEQFF	TGTGCCAGCAGCCCCGGTAGGGGGGGACGGGGCGATGAGCAGTTCTTC
TRBV6-5	TRBJ2-1	TRBD1	NA	CASSAQGWSYNEQFF	TGTGCCAGCAGTGCACAGGGGTGGTCCTACAATGAGCAGTTCTTC
TRBV30	TRBJ2-3	NA	NA	CAWDRTGTDTQYF	TGTGCCTGGGATAGAACAGGGACAGATACGCAGTATTTT
TRBV9	TRBJ2-5	TRBD2	NA	CASSAGGGKQETQYF	TGTGCCAGCAGCGCAGGCGGGGGGAAACAAGAGACCCAGTACTTC
TRBV29-1	TRBJ1-1	NA	NA	CSARGGRAEAFF	TGCAGCGCCAGGGGCGGTAGGGCTGAAGCTTTCTTT
TRBV10-1	TRBJ2-7	NA	NA	CAGLYAATSYEQYF	TGCGCCGGACTATATGCAGCTACTTCCTACGAGCAGTACTTC
TRBV27	TRBJ2-7	NA	once	CASSLKGFYEQYF	TGTGCCAGCAGTTTAAAAGGGTTCTACGAGCAGTACTTC
TRBV19	TRBJ1-5	NA	NA	CASSRFDRNNQPQHF	TGTGCCAGTAGCCGGTTCGACAGAAACAATCAGCCCCAGCATTTT
TRBV5-1	TRBJ2-1	NA	few	CASSLEDSRDEQFF	TGCGCCAGCAGCTTGGAGGACAGTCGGGATGAGCAGTTCTTC
TRBV14	TRBJ1-2	NA	NA	CASSQERTDYGYTF	TGTGCCAGCAGCCAAGAGAGGACGGACTATGGCTACACCTTC
TRBV2	TRBJ2-1	TRBD2	NA	CARREGSRDNEQFF	TGTGCCAGAAGGGAGGGTTCCCGGGACAATGAGCAGTTCTTC
TRBV29-1	TRBJ2-3	NA	once	CSVEATGEGDTQYF	TGCAGCGTTGAAGCGACAGGGGAGGGAGATACGCAGTATTTT
TRBV9	TRBJ1-1	NA	NA	CASSVAGAEAFF	TGTGCCAGCAGCGTAGCGGGCGCTGAAGCTTTCTTT
TRBV5-4	TRBJ2-5	NA	NA	CASNSQGEETQYF	TGTGCCAGCAACTCGCAGGGTGAAGAGACCCAGTACTTC
TRBV9	TRBJ2-7	NA	NA	CASGEGGLEQYF	TGTGCCAGCGGGGAGGGGGGCCTCGAGCAGTACTTC
TRBV4-3	TRBJ2-7	NA	NA	CASSQRGGAYEQYF	TGCGCCAGCAGCCAAAGGGGGGGAGCCTACGAGCAGTACTTC